This record covers a single TCR beta chain. Its antigen is undetermined. PCR used 60 Vbeta primers and 13 Jbeta primers. Sequencing was performed with immunoSEQ multiplex PCR; in TCRdb, only in-frame clones are kept and a portion is missing. Of around 210,000 clones in the sample, roughly 80% were seen once. Deletions cut 8 bases from V and 0 bases from J, with 9 bases between. CDR3 length equals 13 residues. From germline, CDR1 is SEHNR and CDR2 FQNEAQ (reference sequence). This specimen belongs to a study of cytomegalovirus exposure and HLA in healthy donors. Findings and caveats of the study: Other equally common chains were less clonally expanded than HLA-associated TCR beta chains, a later analysis showed. The authors listed approximately 160 TCR beta chains as cytomegalovirus-associated. An analysis that was carried out later associated 16,000 or so TCR beta sequences with HLA alleles at 0.05 false discovery rate.

The sequence was obtained from a male donor in good health and CMV-seropositive. The chain recombines TRBV7-9 with TRBJ2-3; no reliable D call. The sequenced material came from PBMCs. CDR3 DNA: TGTGCCAGCGGCGCGACTAGCACAGATACGCAGTATTTT. It is translated as CASGATSTDTQYF.